This T cell receptor beta chain was identified in a study of T cell repertoires in cytomegalovirus infection. Study-level findings and limits: Summed frequency of public TCR beta families distinguished CMV carriers with the relevant HLA.

This clonotype was counted a few times. Its antigen is still unknown. Per germline, CDR1 MDHEN and CDR2 SYDVKM. The CDR3 consists of 14 residues. J gave up 5 bases and V 4 bases, and 8 bases lay outside the gene matches. MiXCR, run by TCRdb on the reads, gives a single entry per CDR3 protein. The sample lists around 530,000 distinct CDR3 sequences; about 25% were seen once. The receptor was isolated from a human donor in good health (CMV status not recorded). Some clones in this sample may be carry-over from other donors' samples. This chain uses TRBV28 with TRBJ2-7; 7 bases agree with TRBD1. Sequenced sample: PBMCs. The CDR3 nucleotides are TGTGCCAGCAGTTCCACGACAGGGTTCCACGAGCAGTACTTC. Translating it yields CASSSTTGFHEQYF.